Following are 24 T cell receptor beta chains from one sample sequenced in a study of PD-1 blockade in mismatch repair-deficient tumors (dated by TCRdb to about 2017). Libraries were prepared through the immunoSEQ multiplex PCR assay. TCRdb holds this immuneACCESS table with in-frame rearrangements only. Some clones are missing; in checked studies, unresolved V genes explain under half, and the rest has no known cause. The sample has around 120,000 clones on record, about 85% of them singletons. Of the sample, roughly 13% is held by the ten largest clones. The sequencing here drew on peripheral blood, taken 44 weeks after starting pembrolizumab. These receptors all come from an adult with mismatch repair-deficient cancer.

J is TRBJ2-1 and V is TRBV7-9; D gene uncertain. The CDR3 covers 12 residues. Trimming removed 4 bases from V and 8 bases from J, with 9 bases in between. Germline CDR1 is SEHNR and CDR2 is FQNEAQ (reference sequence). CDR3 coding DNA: TGTGCCAGCAGCTCCCGTTGGTATGAGCAGTTCTTC. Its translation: CASSSRWYEQFF.

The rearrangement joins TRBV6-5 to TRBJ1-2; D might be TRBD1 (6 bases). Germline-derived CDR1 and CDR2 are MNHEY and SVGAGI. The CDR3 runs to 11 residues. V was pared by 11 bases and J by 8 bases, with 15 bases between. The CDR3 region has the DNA TGTGCCGCCGTTGGGGGCCTCGGCTACACCTTC. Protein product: CAAVGGLGYTF.

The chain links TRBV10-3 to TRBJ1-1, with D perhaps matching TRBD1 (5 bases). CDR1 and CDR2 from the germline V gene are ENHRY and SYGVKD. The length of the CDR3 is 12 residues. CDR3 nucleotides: TGTACCACTAAAGCGGGGGACACTGAAGCTTTCTTT. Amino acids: CTTKAGDTEAFF.

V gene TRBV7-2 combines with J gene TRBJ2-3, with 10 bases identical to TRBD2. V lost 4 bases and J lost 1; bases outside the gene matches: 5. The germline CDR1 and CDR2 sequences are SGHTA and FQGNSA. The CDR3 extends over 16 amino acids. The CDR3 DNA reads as TGTGCCAGCAGCTCACATCTAGCGGGGGGCACAGATACGCAGTATTTT. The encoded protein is CASSSHLAGGTDTQYF.

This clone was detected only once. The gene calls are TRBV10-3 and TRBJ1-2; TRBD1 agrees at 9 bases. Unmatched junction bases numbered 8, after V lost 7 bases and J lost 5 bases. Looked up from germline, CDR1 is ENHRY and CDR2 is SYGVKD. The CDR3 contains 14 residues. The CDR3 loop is CAINPTGGEYGYTF. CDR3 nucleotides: TGTGCCATCAACCCAACAGGGGGCGAATATGGCTACACCTTC.

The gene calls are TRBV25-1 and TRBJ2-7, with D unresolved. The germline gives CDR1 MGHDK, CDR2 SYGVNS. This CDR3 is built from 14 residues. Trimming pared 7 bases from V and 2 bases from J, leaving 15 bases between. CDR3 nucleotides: TGTGCCAGCATAGGATGGTCACCCCCCTACGAGCAGTACTTC. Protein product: CASIGWSPPYEQYF.

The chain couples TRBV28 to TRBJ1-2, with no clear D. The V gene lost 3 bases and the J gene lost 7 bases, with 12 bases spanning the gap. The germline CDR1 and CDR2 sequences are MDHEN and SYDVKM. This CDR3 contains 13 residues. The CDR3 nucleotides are TGTGCCAGCAGTTTCTCCAGCCGGGGTGGCTACACCTTC. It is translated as CASSFSSRGGYTF.

Written as DNA, the CDR3 is TGTGCCAGCAGCCCCGGGGGGAACACTGAAGCTTTCTTT. Translating gives CASSPGGNTEAFF. This chain uses TRBV7-3 with TRBJ1-1, with D perhaps matching TRBD1 (5 bases). CDR3 length equals 13 residues. Looked up from germline, CDR1 is SGHTA and CDR2 is FQGTGA. V lost 5 bases and J 1 base, leaving 8 bases between the germline ends. Complete variable domain (other parts from reference TRBV7-3 and TRBJ1-1): GAGVSQTPSNKVTEKGKYVELRCDPISGHTALYWYRQSLGQGPEFLIYFQGTGAADDSGLPNDRFFAVRPEGSVSTLKIQRTERGDSAVYLCASSPGGNTEAFFGQGTRLTVV.

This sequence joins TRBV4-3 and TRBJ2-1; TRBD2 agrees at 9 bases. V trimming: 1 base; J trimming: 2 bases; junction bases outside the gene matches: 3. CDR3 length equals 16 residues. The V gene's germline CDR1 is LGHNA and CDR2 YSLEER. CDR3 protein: CASSQAAGGAYNEQFF. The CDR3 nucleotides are TGCGCCAGCAGCCAAGCGGCGGGAGGGGCCTACAATGAGCAGTTCTTC.

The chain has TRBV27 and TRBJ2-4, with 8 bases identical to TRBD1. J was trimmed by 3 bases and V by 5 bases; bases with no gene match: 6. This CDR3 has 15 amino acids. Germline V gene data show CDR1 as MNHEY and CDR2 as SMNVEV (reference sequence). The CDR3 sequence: CASSPDRVGKNIQYF. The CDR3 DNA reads TGTGCCAGCAGTCCGGACAGGGTCGGCAAAAACATTCAGTACTTC.

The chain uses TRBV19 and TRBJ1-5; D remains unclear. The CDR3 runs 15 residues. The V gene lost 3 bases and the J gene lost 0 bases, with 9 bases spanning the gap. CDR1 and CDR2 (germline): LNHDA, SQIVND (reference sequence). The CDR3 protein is CASSITFNSNQPQHF. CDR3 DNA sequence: TGTGCCAGTAGTATCACTTTTAATAGCAATCAGCCCCAGCATTTT.

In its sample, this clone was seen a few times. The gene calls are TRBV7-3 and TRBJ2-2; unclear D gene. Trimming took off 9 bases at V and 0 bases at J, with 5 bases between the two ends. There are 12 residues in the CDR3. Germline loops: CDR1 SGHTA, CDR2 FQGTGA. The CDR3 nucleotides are TGTGCCAGTAGCACGAACACCGGGGAGCTGTTTTTT. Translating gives CASSTNTGELFF. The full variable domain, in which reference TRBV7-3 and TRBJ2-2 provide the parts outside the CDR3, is GAGVSQTPSNKVTEKGKYVELRCDPISGHTALYWYRQSLGQGPEFLIYFQGTGAADDSGLPNDRFFAVRPEGSVSTLKIQRTERGDSAVYLCASSTNTGELFFGEGSRLTVL.

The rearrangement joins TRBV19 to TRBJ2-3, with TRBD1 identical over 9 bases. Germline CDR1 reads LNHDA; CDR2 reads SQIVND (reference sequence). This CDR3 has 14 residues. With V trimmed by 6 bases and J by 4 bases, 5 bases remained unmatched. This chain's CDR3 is CASRLGQGPDTQYF. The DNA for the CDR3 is TGTGCCAGTAGGCTGGGACAGGGCCCAGATACGCAGTATTTT.

CDR3: CASGVAAITGELFF. The CDR3 DNA reads TGTGCCAGCGGGGTAGCGGCCATCACCGGGGAGCTGTTTTTT. The chain links TRBV6-5 to TRBJ2-2; TRBD2 is a possible D gene (6 bases). The CDR3 has 14 residues. Deletions cut 8 bases from V and 4 bases from J, with 14 bases between. CDR1 and CDR2 (germline): MNHEY, SVGAGI.

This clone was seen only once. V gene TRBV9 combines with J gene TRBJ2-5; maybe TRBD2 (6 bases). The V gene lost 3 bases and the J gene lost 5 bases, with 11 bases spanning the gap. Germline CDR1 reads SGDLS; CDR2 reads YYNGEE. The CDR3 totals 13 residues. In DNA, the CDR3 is TGTGCCAGCAGCGCCGGACTACGGGAGACCCAGTACTTC. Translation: CASSAGLRETQYF.

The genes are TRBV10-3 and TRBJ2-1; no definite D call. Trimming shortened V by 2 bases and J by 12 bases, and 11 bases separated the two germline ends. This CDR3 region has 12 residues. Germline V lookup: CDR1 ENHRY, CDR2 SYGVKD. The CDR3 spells CAISEAPTAQFF. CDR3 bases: TGTGCCATCAGTGAGGCCCCTACAGCGCAGTTCTTC.

The CDR3 coding sequence is TGCGCCAGCAGGCACAGGGCTAATGAAAAACTGTTTTTT. This gives the protein CASRHRANEKLFF. This chain links TRBV5-1 with TRBJ1-4; tentatively, D is TRBD1 (6 bases). V was cut by 5 bases and J by 3 bases, with 8 bases left in between. CDR3 length: 13 residues. Per germline, CDR1 SGHRS and CDR2 YFSETQ.

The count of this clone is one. The CDR3: CASSFVSSNTGELFF. The CDR3 coding sequence is TGTGCCAGCAGTTTCGTCAGCTCGAACACCGGGGAGCTGTTTTTT. The V call is TRBV28, the J call TRBJ2-2; D uncertain. The CDR3 length is 15 residues. Deletions cut 3 bases from V and 0 bases from J, with 8 bases between. CDR1 MDHEN and CDR2 SYDVKM come from the germline V gene.

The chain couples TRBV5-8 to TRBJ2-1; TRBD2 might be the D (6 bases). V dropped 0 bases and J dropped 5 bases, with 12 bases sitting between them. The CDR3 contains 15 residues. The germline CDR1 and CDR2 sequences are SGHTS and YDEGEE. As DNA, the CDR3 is TGTGCCAGCAGCTTGGGAGCTAGCGTTGACAATGAGCAGTTCTTC. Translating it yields CASSLGASVDNEQFF.

CDR3 sequence reads: CASSRLAGPYEQYF. The CDR3 region has the DNA TGTGCCAGCAGCCGCCTAGCGGGCCCCTACGAGCAGTACTTC. The genes are TRBV7-2 and TRBJ2-7; 8 bases match TRBD2. This CDR3 is 14 amino acids long. With V trimmed by 5 bases and J by 2 bases, 5 bases remained unmatched. Germline V gives CDR1 SGHTA, CDR2 FQGNSA. Looking up the rest from reference TRBV7-2 and TRBJ2-7 gives the full variable domain: GAGVSQSPSNKVTEKGKDVELRCDPISGHTALYWYRQSLGQGLEFLIYFQGNSAPDKSGLPSDRFSAERTGGSVSTLTIQRTQQEDSAVYLCASSRLAGPYEQYFGPGTRLTVT.

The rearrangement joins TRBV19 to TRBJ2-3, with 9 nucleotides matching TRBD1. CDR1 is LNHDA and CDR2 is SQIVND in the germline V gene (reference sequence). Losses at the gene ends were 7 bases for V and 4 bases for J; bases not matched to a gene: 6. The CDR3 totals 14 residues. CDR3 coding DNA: TGTGCCAGTATGCGGGACAGGGAGGCAGATACGCAGTATTTT. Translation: CASMRDREADTQYF.

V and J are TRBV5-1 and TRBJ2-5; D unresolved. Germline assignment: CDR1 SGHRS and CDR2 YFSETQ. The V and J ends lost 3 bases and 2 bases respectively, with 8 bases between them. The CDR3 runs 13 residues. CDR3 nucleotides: TGCGCCAGCAGCTCCCGGCCACAAGAGACCCAGTACTTC. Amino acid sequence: CASSSRPQETQYF.

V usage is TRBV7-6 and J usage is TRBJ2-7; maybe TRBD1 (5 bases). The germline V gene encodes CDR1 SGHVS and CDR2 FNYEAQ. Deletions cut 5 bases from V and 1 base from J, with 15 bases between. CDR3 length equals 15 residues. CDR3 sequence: CASSNFKGRSYEQYF. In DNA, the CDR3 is TGTGCCAGCAGCAACTTCAAGGGGCGATCCTACGAGCAGTACTTC.

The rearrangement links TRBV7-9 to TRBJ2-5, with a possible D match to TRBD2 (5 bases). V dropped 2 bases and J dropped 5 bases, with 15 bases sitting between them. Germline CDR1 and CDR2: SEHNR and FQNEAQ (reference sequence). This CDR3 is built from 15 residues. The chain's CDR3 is CASSLIGSERETQYF. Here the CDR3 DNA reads TGTGCCAGCAGCTTAATAGGGAGTGAGAGGGAGACCCAGTACTTC.